These 27 T cell receptor beta chains were sequenced from one sample in a study of blood T cell repertoires in COVID-19. This table comes from immunoSEQ multiplex PCR, and its TCRdb copy is limited to in-frame clones, with some not included. The sample has some 330,000 clones, 85% to 90% seen once. Sample: PBMCs or T cells enriched from blood (not recorded which). These receptor sequences come from a man aged 30-40 years who had recovered from COVID-19.

The chain joins TRBV19 to TRBJ1-4; possibly TRBD1 for D (5 bases). Trimming removed 0 bases at V and 5 bases at J, with 13 bases between. The CDR3 spans 16 residues. Per the germline V gene, CDR1 is LNHDA and CDR2 is SQIVND (reference sequence). The CDR3 sequence is CASSIDRGRANEKLFF. The CDR3 DNA follows: TGTGCCAGTAGTATAGATCGCGGCAGGGCGAATGAAAAACTGTTTTTT.

The genes are TRBV5-6 and TRBJ2-7, with 9 bases matching TRBD1. CDR1 SGHDT and CDR2 YYEEEE come from the germline V gene. The CDR3 covers 16 residues. Germline trimming cut 0 bases from V and 0 bases from J; bases unmatched to any gene: 4. The CDR3 region is CASSLGGQGNSYEQYF. In nucleotides, the CDR3 is TGTGCCAGCAGCTTGGGCGGACAGGGGAACTCCTACGAGCAGTACTTC.

The chain recombines TRBV6-2 or TRBV6-3 with TRBJ2-7, with D perhaps TRBD2 (5 bases). V lost 2 bases and J 7 bases, leaving 9 bases between the germline ends. CDR3 length equals 12 residues. The germline gives CDR1 MNHEY, CDR2 SVGEGT. Written as DNA, the CDR3 is TGTGCCAGCAGTTACCCGGACTGGGAGCAGTACTTC. Translating it yields CASSYPDWEQYF.

The chain uses TRBV12-3 or TRBV12-4 and TRBJ1-5; TRBD1 is a possible D gene (5 bases). The V end was cut by 5 bases, the J end by 5 bases, with 7 bases between. CDR3 length: 12 residues. DNA for the CDR3: TGTGCCAGCAGTCAGGGTCATCAGCCCCAGCATTTT. Its protein product is CASSQGHQPQHF.

Remarks on this clone: One end of the junction varies from germline; a read error may be responsible. The chain uses TRBV20-1 and TRBJ2-7; D may be TRBD2 (5 bases). The CDR3 runs to 11 residues. Looked up from germline, CDR1 is DFQATT and CDR2 is SNEGSKA (reference sequence). In DNA form, the CDR3 reads TGCAGTGCCAGAGGACCGGGAAGGGTATACTTC. Amino acid sequence: CSARGPGRVYF.

This rearrangement joins TRBV10-3 to TRBJ1-5, with D maybe TRBD1 (5 bases). From germline, CDR1 is ENHRY and CDR2 SYGVKD. This CDR3 contains 17 residues. The V gene lost 0 bases and the J gene lost 1 base, with 13 bases spanning the gap. The DNA for the CDR3 is TGTGCCATCAGTGAGTCGGCGGGGCGATTAAGCAATCAGCCCCAGCATTTT. It encodes CAISESAGRLSNQPQHF.

The gene calls are TRBV6-4 and TRBJ2-3, with unresolved D. The CDR3 has 10 amino acids. Trimming removed 8 bases from V and 6 bases from J, with 6 bases in between. Germline-derived CDR1 and CDR2 are MRHNA and SNTAGT. The CDR3 nucleotides are TGTGCCAGCTCTATGGATACGCAGTATTTT. This gives the protein CASSMDTQYF.

The V call is TRBV5-1, the J call TRBJ2-3, with 11 bases aligning to TRBD1. Germline V gives CDR1 SGHRS, CDR2 YFSETQ. This CDR3 comprises 16 residues. J lost 3 bases, V lost 5 bases, and 8 bases had no gene match. DNA for the CDR3: TGCGCCAGCAGTGGCAACCGGGACAGGGGGACAGATACGCAGTATTTT. It translates to CASSGNRDRGTDTQYF.

The count of this clone is one. The rearrangement joins TRBV4-2 to TRBJ2-7; perhaps TRBD2 as D (7 bases). Germline values: CDR1 LGHNA, CDR2 YNFKEQ. The germline V and J ends were trimmed by 1 base and 6 bases, with 19 bases remaining between them. This CDR3 has 16 amino acids. The CDR3 loop reads CASSQGSGRETGEQYF. Written as DNA, the CDR3 is TGTGCCAGCAGCCAAGGTTCCGGGCGGGAGACAGGCGAGCAGTACTTC.

This chain links TRBV7-2 with TRBJ2-3; D is perhaps TRBD2 (6 bases). This CDR3 spans 17 amino acids. Per germline, CDR1 SGHTA and CDR2 FQGNSA. Trimming took 0 bases from V and 4 from J, leaving 17 bases between them. DNA for the CDR3: TGTGCCAGCAGCTTAGCGTTCAGCGGAGGGCTGTCAGATACGCAGTATTTT. It specifies CASSLAFSGGLSDTQYF.

The chain has TRBV7-9 and TRBJ1-6; unclear D gene. V was trimmed by 5 bases and J by 7 bases, leaving 12 bases between them. The germline CDR1 and CDR2 sequences are SEHNR and FQNEAQ (reference sequence). The CDR3 is 14 amino acids. The CDR3 nucleotides are TGTGCCAGCAGCCATCCGGGGTCCAATTCACCCCTCCACTTT. Translated, it gives CASSHPGSNSPLHF.

The chain combines TRBV24-1 with TRBJ2-4; 7 bases map to TRBD2. Germline CDR1 and CDR2: KGHDR and SFDVKD. V trimming: 6 bases; J trimming: 3 bases; junction bases outside the gene matches: 10. The CDR3 is 16 residues long. This chain's CDR3 is CATSFRRERNKNIQYF. The CDR3 nucleotides are TGTGCCACCAGTTTTCGGCGGGAGCGGAACAAAAACATTCAGTACTTC.

The chain joins TRBV2 to TRBJ1-1; D may be TRBD1 (6 bases). There are 16 residues in the CDR3. The germline V gene encodes CDR1 SNHLY and CDR2 FYNNEI. Trimming took off 7 bases at V and 4 bases at J, with 22 bases between the two ends. The CDR3 loop is CASKGQGMIPGTEAFF. Here the CDR3 DNA reads TGTGCCAGCAAGGGCCAGGGGATGATTCCGGGCACTGAAGCTTTCTTT.

CDR3 DNA: TGTGCCAGCAGCCCGGGACTAGCGGCAAACAATGAGCAGTTCTTC. Protein: CASSPGLAANNEQFF. The gene calls are TRBV7-8 and TRBJ2-1; TRBD2 agrees at 11 bases. Germline trimming cut 5 bases from V and 5 bases from J; bases unmatched to any gene: 5. Germline V lookup: CDR1 SGHVS, CDR2 FQNEAQ. The CDR3 contains 15 residues.

The gene calls are TRBV28 and TRBJ1-6; D gene unclear. The ends were cut back, 5 bases at V and 8 bases at J, with 13 bases in the middle. The CDR3 runs 14 residues. Germline lookup yields CDR1 MDHEN and CDR2 SYDVKM. The CDR3, as DNA: TGTGCCAGCAGTCACGGAGGGAACCATTCACCCCTCCACTTT. As protein: CASSHGGNHSPLHF.

The rearrangement links TRBV5-4 to TRBJ2-3, with 10 bases matching TRBD2. Unmatched junction bases numbered 10, after V lost 2 bases and J lost 4 bases. Germline V gene sequence: CDR1 SGHNT, CDR2 YYREEE (reference sequence). CDR3 length: 17 amino acids. CDR3 sequence (DNA): TGTGCCAGCAGCTTTATCCTAGCGGGAGTCCACGCAGATACGCAGTATTTT. Protein: CASSFILAGVHADTQYF.

V gene TRBV5-8 combines with J gene TRBJ2-2; D may be TRBD2 (5 bases). The CDR3 is 16 residues long. Trimming removed 4 bases from V and 6 bases from J, with 19 bases in between. Per the germline V gene, CDR1 is SGHTS and CDR2 is YDEGEE. The CDR3 reads CASSTTVFPGAGELFF. In DNA form, the CDR3 reads TGTGCCAGCAGCACGACGGTGTTCCCCGGGGCCGGGGAGCTGTTTTTT.

This clone was found a few times. This chain links TRBV6-6 with TRBJ1-1; a weak D match, TRBD1 (5 bases). The germline CDR1 and CDR2 sequences are MNHNY and SVGAGI (reference sequence). The CDR3 loop spans 13 amino acids. Trimming cost V 5 bases and J 6 bases, with 13 bases left between them. The CDR3, as DNA: TGTGCCAGCAGTACAGGTAGGCAGCCTGAAGCTTTCTTT. This gives the protein CASSTGRQPEAFF.

This chain links TRBV6-1 with TRBJ1-4; tentatively, D is TRBD1 (5 bases). V was clipped by 0 bases and J by 4 bases, with 12 bases between them. This CDR3 is 16 amino acids long. Germline CDR1 reads MNHNS; CDR2 reads SASEGT. The chain's CDR3 is CASSEALGGFNEKLFF. CDR3 coding DNA: TGTGCCAGCAGTGAAGCCCTTGGGGGGTTTAATGAAAAACTGTTTTTT.

This chain connects TRBV24-1 to TRBJ2-2, with 9 bases aligning to TRBD2. There are 15 residues in the CDR3. Germline CDR1 is KGHDR and CDR2 is SFDVKD. The V segment lost 5 bases and the J segment 3 bases; nucleotides outside the gene matches: 3. The CDR3 nucleotides are TGTGCCACCAGTGGAGCGGGAGGCCACACCGGGGAGCTGTTTTTT. This encodes CATSGAGGHTGELFF.

The chain has TRBV5-4 and TRBJ1-1; 7 bases align to TRBD1. CDR1 SGHNT and CDR2 YYREEE come from the germline V gene (reference sequence). Germline trimming cut 0 bases from V and 0 bases from J; bases unmatched to any gene: 2. The CDR3 extends over 15 amino acids. CDR3 in amino acids: CASSLEGAVNTEAFF. The DNA for the CDR3 is TGTGCCAGCAGCTTGGAGGGGGCGGTGAACACTGAAGCTTTCTTT.

V usage is TRBV19 and J usage is TRBJ2-3; D tentatively reads TRBD1 or TRBD2 (5 bases each). Trimming stripped 5 bases from V and 7 bases from J, with 13 bases between. Germline CDR1 and CDR2: LNHDA and SQIVND (reference sequence). The CDR3 is 13 residues long. CDR3 residues: CASSLAWGNTQYF. Written as DNA, the CDR3 is TGTGCCAGTAGTCTAGCCTGGGGCAATACGCAGTATTTT.

This chain uses TRBV2 with TRBJ1-6; 7 bases are a match to TRBD1. The CDR3 length is 15 residues. V shed 6 bases, J shed 4 bases, and the junction held 6 bases outside the gene matches. The germline V gene has CDR1 SNHLY and CDR2 FYNNEI. The DNA for the CDR3 is TGTGCCAGCAGAGTTGACAGGGTGTATAATTCACCCCTCCACTTT. Translation: CASRVDRVYNSPLHF.

The chain recombines TRBV28 with TRBJ1-1, with 7 nucleotides matching TRBD1. Germline CDR1 MDHEN, CDR2 SYDVKM. The CDR3 length is 15 residues. Losses at the gene ends were 6 bases for V and 1 base for J; bases not matched to a gene: 8. CDR3 protein: CASSSPGTANTEAFF. The CDR3 nucleotides are TGTGCCAGCAGCTCACCTGGGACAGCGAACACTGAAGCTTTCTTT.

This chain uses TRBV11-3 with TRBJ2-7; TRBD2 aligns across 9 bases. The CDR3 has 15 residues. Germline loops: CDR1 SGHNT, CDR2 YENEEA. V dropped 5 bases and J dropped 1; count of bases not matched to a gene: 6. The CDR3 reads CASSLTAGGSYEQYF. The CDR3 coding sequence is TGTGCCAGCAGCCTCACAGCGGGAGGTTCCTACGAGCAGTACTTC.

This clone has a handful of counts. The chain joins TRBV7-2 to TRBJ2-3; D is unclear. Germline-derived CDR1 and CDR2 are SGHTA and FQGNSA. Trimming stripped 5 bases from V and 10 bases from J, with 13 bases between. CDR3 length: 12 residues. CDR3 protein: CASSPAAVAQYF. CDR3 sequence (DNA): TGTGCCAGCAGCCCGGCGGCGGTGGCGCAGTATTTT. The whole variable domain, filled in from reference TRBV7-2 and TRBJ2-3, reads GAGVSQSPSNKVTEKGKDVELRCDPISGHTALYWYRQSLGQGLEFLIYFQGNSAPDKSGLPSDRFSAERTGGSVSTLTIQRTQQEDSAVYLCASSPAAVAQYFGPGTRLTVL.

The genes are TRBV2 and TRBJ1-1; the D is unclear. CDR3 length equals 15 residues. Trimming stripped 3 bases from V and 1 base from J, with 12 bases between. CDR1 SNHLY and CDR2 FYNNEI come from the germline V gene. CDR3 nucleotides: TGTGCCAGCAGTGAGAGGAGGCAGCAGAACACTGAAGCTTTCTTT. This sequence encodes CASSERRQQNTEAFF.